What follows are 2 T cell receptor beta chains derived from one specimen sequenced in a study of T cell responses to AZD1222 COVID-19 vaccine (dated by TCRdb to the early 2020s). The sample's time point label, decoded: baseline before first vaccination. Libraries were constructed by the immunoSEQ multiplex PCR assay. Imported from immuneACCESS, the table was reduced by TCRdb to in-frame sequences with V and J called. These copies leave out some clones; in studies compared against another copy, an unresolved V gene accounts for under half, and the cause of the remainder is not known. This sample is represented by around 100,000 clones; 80% to 95% of them were singletons. Clones ranked in the top ten supply 1.7% of the sample. The specimen comprised peripheral blood, sampled on day 0 of AZD1222 vaccination. The receptor set was obtained from an adult in good health.

The CDR3 here is CASRGRDNEQFF. Written as DNA, the CDR3 is TGTGCCAGCCGGGGTAGGGACAATGAGCAGTTCTTC. The chain couples TRBV2 to TRBJ2-1, with a possible D match to TRBD2 (5 bases). V was trimmed by 8 bases and J by 5 bases, leaving 10 bases between them. The CDR3 is 12 residues long. Germline CDR1 and CDR2: SNHLY and FYNNEI.

The rearrangement links TRBV12-3 or TRBV12-4 to TRBJ2-5; D is ambiguous. The V and J ends lost 8 bases and 3 bases respectively, with 13 bases between them. The CDR3 has 13 residues. This CDR3 reads CASVVYGEETQYF. The CDR3 DNA reads as TGTGCCAGCGTAGTTTACGGTGAAGAGACCCAGTACTTC.